Listed here are 18 T cell receptor beta chains from one sample, sequenced in a study of blood T cell repertoires in COVID-19 (dated by TCRdb to about 2020). The library was built by means of the immunoSEQ multiplex PCR assay. The immuneACCESS repertoire file appears here via TCRdb, limited to in-frame rearrangements. These files lack a portion of the clones; in checked studies, under half of the deficit traces to unresolved V genes, and the cause of the others is not known. This sample gives roughly 100,000 clones in total; more than 85% of them show up just once. The ten largest make up 2.5% to 3.5% of the sample. The source material was peripheral blood. The receptor source for this set is a man aged 50 or older with active or convalescent COVID-19.

The chain carries TRBV19 and TRBJ1-2, with TRBD1 matching over 7 bases. The CDR3 is 15 amino acids. J was trimmed by 2 bases and V by 5 bases; bases with no gene match: 8. Germline CDR1 LNHDA, CDR2 SQIVND (reference sequence). CDR3 bases: TGTGCCAGTAGTGACGGGACAGTCCCCAACTATGGCTACACCTTC. Protein: CASSDGTVPNYGYTF. Combining the CDR3 with reference TRBV19 and TRBJ1-2 gives the whole variable domain DGGITQSPKYLFRKEGQNVTLSCEQNLNHDAMYWYRQDPGQGLRLIYYSQIVNDFQKGDIAEGYSVSREKKESFPLTVTSAQKNPTAFYLCASSDGTVPNYGYTFGSGTRLTVV.

V is TRBV5-1 and J is TRBJ2-7; D perhaps matches TRBD1 (6 bases). V gave up 0 bases and J gave up 5 bases, with 18 bases separating them. Per the germline V gene, CDR1 is SGHRS and CDR2 is YFSETQ. CDR3 size: 16 residues. The CDR3 DNA follows: TGCGCCAGCAGCTTGGGACAGGCCCCGTCCATCCACGAGCAGTACTTC. It encodes CASSLGQAPSIHEQYF. Together with reference TRBV5-1 and TRBJ2-7, the CDR3 gives the full variable domain: KAGVTQTPRYLIKTRGQQVTLSCSPISGHRSVSWYQQTPGQGLQFLFEYFSETQRNKGNFPGRFSGRQFSNSRSEMNVSTLELGDSALYLCASSLGQAPSIHEQYFGPGTRLTVT.

The chain employs TRBV7-2 and TRBJ1-1; a possible D gene is TRBD1 (6 bases). CDR3 length equals 13 residues. Germline V CDR1 and CDR2: SGHTA, FQGNSA. Trimming shortened V by 2 bases and J by 8 bases, and 12 bases separated the two germline ends. The CDR3 spells CASSLHGQTEAFF. The CDR3 region has the DNA TGTGCCAGCAGCTTACACGGACAGACAGAAGCTTTCTTT.

This rearrangement joins TRBV7-8 to TRBJ1-1, with TRBD1 matching over 8 bases. After removal of 5 bases from V and 2 bases from J, the junction contained 7 bases not matched to a gene. This CDR3 region has 15 residues. CDR1 SGHVS and CDR2 FQNEAQ come from the germline V gene. The DNA for the CDR3 is TGTGCCAGCAGCACCCGGACAGGGATCAACACTGAAGCTTTCTTT. Encoded protein: CASSTRTGINTEAFF.

This chain connects TRBV5-1 to TRBJ1-2; 8 bases align to TRBD1. The germline gives CDR1 SGHRS, CDR2 YFSETQ. The CDR3 extends over 16 amino acids. J was trimmed by 0 bases and V by 4 bases; bases with no gene match: 8. The CDR3 loop reads CASSARTGQANYGYTF. The CDR3 region has the DNA TGCGCCAGCAGCGCCCGGACAGGGCAGGCTAACTATGGCTACACCTTC.

This clone was counted a few times. The chain combines TRBV7-9 with TRBJ2-1; no definite D call. V lost 4 bases, J lost 0 bases, and 7 bases lay in between. This CDR3 spans 14 amino acids. Germline V gene lookup returns CDR1 SEHNR and CDR2 FQNEAQ (reference sequence). CDR3 loop: CASSSLSSYNEQFF. DNA for the CDR3: TGTGCCAGCAGCTCCCTGAGCTCCTACAATGAGCAGTTCTTC.

The V and J genes are TRBV14 and TRBJ1-1, with 7 bases lining up with TRBD1. The CDR3 spans 14 residues. Per germline, CDR1 SGHDN and CDR2 FVKESK. Trimming at V came to 1 base and at J to 5 bases, leaving 4 bases not matched to a gene. The chain's CDR3 is CASSQVGQITEAFF. The CDR3 coding sequence is TGTGCCAGCAGCCAAGTGGGACAGATAACTGAAGCTTTCTTT.

The V call is TRBV5-6, the J call TRBJ1-3, with D possibly matching TRBD1 (5 bases). The V and J ends lost 0 bases and 4 bases respectively, with 14 bases between them. Germline CDR1 SGHDT, CDR2 YYEEEE. This CDR3 region has 16 residues. CDR3 sequence (DNA): TGTGCCAGCAGCTTGGGGGACTTTCACAGGGGAAACACCATATATTTT. Its translation is CASSLGDFHRGNTIYF.

CDR3 region: CASSGAGYNSPLHF. As DNA, the CDR3 is TGCGCCAGCAGCGGCGCGGGGTATAATTCACCCCTCCACTTT. The rearrangement joins TRBV5-1 to TRBJ1-6, with D uncertain. This CDR3 is built from 14 residues. V was shortened by 4 bases and J by 4 bases, with 9 bases between the two germline ends. CDR1 SGHRS and CDR2 YFSETQ come from the germline V gene.

The chain joins TRBV9 to TRBJ2-5, with D unclear. The CDR3 is 13 residues long. Germline lookup yields CDR1 SGDLS and CDR2 YYNGEE. V shed 4 bases and J shed 2 bases, with 9 bases lying between them. The CDR3 reads CASSSRLQETQYF. CDR3 DNA: TGTGCCAGCAGCTCGCGGCTACAAGAGACCCAGTACTTC.

The chain uses TRBV6-5 and TRBJ2-1; possibly TRBD2 for D (6 bases). CDR1 is MNHEY, CDR2 SVGAGI, per germline. The CDR3 contains 16 residues. The V end was cut by 2 bases, the J end by 9 bases, with 20 bases between. The CDR3 loop is CASSYVGTGLLLEQFF. The CDR3, as DNA: TGTGCCAGCAGTTACGTGGGTACGGGACTTTTGCTTGAGCAGTTCTTC.

In its sample, this clone was seen a few times. This rearrangement joins TRBV6-5 to TRBJ2-5; 7 nucleotides agree with TRBD2. The germline V gene encodes CDR1 MNHEY and CDR2 SVGAGI. This CDR3 has 15 amino acids. Unmatched junction bases numbered 13, after V lost 7 bases and J lost 5 bases. The CDR3 is CASMASGRPGETQYF. Here the CDR3 DNA reads TGTGCCAGCATGGCTAGCGGACGCCCGGGGGAGACCCAGTACTTC.

In this sample, this clone turned up once. The gene calls are TRBV5-5 and TRBJ1-1; perhaps TRBD1 as D (6 bases). This CDR3 is built from 16 residues. Trimming removed 2 bases at V and 1 base at J, with 15 bases between. The V gene's germline CDR1 is SGHKS and CDR2 YYEKEE (reference sequence). In DNA form, the CDR3 reads TGTGCCAGCAGCTTAGTGCGGGGGACAAAGAACACTGAAGCTTTCTTT. This codes for CASSLVRGTKNTEAFF.

The chain employs TRBV20-1 and TRBJ1-2; D is unresolved. This CDR3 is 11 amino acids long. V gave up 4 bases and J gave up 10 bases, with 13 bases separating them. Germline V gene data show CDR1 as DFQATT and CDR2 as SNEGSKA (reference sequence). CDR3 in amino acids: CSAITPADYTF. The CDR3 DNA reads TGCAGTGCTATCACACCGGCGGACTACACCTTC.

The chain joins TRBV12-3 or TRBV12-4 to TRBJ1-5; the D gene is possibly TRBD1 (5 bases). This CDR3 comprises 12 residues. The V end lost 6 bases, the J end lost 5 bases, and 8 bases lay between the germline ends. The CDR3 region is CASSLGDQPQHF. For the CDR3, the DNA is TGTGCCAGCAGCCTAGGGGATCAGCCCCAGCATTTT.

The chain recombines TRBV24-1 with TRBJ2-3; 8 nucleotides align to TRBD2. J was trimmed by 3 bases and V by 5 bases; bases with no gene match: 9. The CDR3 covers 16 residues. The V gene's germline CDR1 is KGHDR and CDR2 SFDVKD. The CDR3 nucleotides read TGTGCCACCAGTGTCCTCCTCCCGGGGGGGACAGATACGCAGTATTTT. Its protein is CATSVLLPGGTDTQYF.

The chain carries TRBV12-5 and TRBJ2-1; TRBD1 aligns across 8 bases. In germline, CDR1 is LGHNT, CDR2 FRNRAP. Trimming took 4 bases from V and 9 from J; bases not matched to a gene: 8. There are 14 residues in the CDR3. CDR3 residues: CASGSGQGEGEQFF. The CDR3 nucleotides are TGTGCTAGTGGTTCCGGACAGGGTGAGGGTGAGCAGTTCTTC.

V and J are TRBV18 and TRBJ2-7, with a possible D match to TRBD1 (5 bases). Germline V gene data show CDR1 as KGHSH and CDR2 as LQKENI. The V and J ends lost 4 bases and 4 bases respectively, with 8 bases between them. The CDR3 length is 12 residues. The CDR3 reads CASSLGAYEQYF. The CDR3, as DNA: TGTGCCAGCTCACTTGGGGCTTACGAGCAGTACTTC.